The 5 T cell receptor beta chains in this list originate from one sample, sequenced in a study of response to subunit inactivated influenza vaccine. MiXCR, applied by TCRdb to the RT-PCR reads, yields one record per CDR3 protein. The table has just over 300,000 distinct CDR3 sequences, over 20% seen once. The sample was PBMCs from blood, taken less than 22 months after vaccination. All receptors derive from a man aged 45 to 75 who received an inactivated influenza vaccine.

The chain has TRBV4-3 and TRBJ1-3; D ambiguous. CDR3 length: 15 amino acids. Germline CDR1 is LGHNA and CDR2 is YSLEER. V lost 4 bases, J lost 2 bases, and 12 bases lay in between. The chain's CDR3 is CASSRLGFTGNTIYF. The CDR3 nucleotides read TGCGCCAGCAGCCGTTTAGGGTTTACTGGAAACACCATATATTTT.

The chain combines TRBV5-1 with TRBJ1-6; D unclear. CDR1 and CDR2 from the germline V gene are SGHRS and YFSETQ. The V end was cut by 0 bases, the J end by 5 bases, with 15 bases between. The CDR3 is 17 amino acids. CDR3 nucleotides: TGCGCCAGCAGCTTGGGAGGAGGATCGGCTGATAATTCACCCCTCCACTTT. Translation: CASSLGGGSADNSPLHF.

This clonotype occurred many times. The chain links TRBV10-1 to TRBJ1-1; no clear D gene. V shed 7 bases and J shed 4 bases, with 13 bases lying between them. From germline, CDR1 is WNHNN and CDR2 SYGVQD (reference sequence). This CDR3 has 13 residues. CDR3 amino acids: CASTGPQGTEAFF. CDR3 bases: TGCGCCAGCACCGGGCCCCAAGGCACTGAAGCTTTCTTT.

CDR3 loop: CASSFYFGGMYEQYF. In DNA form, the CDR3 reads TGTGCCAGCAGTTTCTATTTCGGGGGAATGTACGAGCAGTACTTC. The chain combines TRBV28 with TRBJ2-7; a weak D match, TRBD2 (6 bases). This CDR3 has 15 amino acids. The V gene lost 3 bases and the J gene lost 4 bases, with 16 bases spanning the gap. Germline V gives CDR1 MDHEN, CDR2 SYDVKM.

The table lists this clonotype with a few counts. V is TRBV20-1 and J is TRBJ2-3; D perhaps matches TRBD2 (5 bases). Trimming left V 5 bases short and J 4 bases short, with 16 bases between. The CDR3 has 14 residues. Germline-derived CDR1 and CDR2 are DFQATT and SNEGSKA (reference sequence). The CDR3 sequence is CSAETGNRADTQYF. CDR3 bases: TGCAGTGCTGAAACGGGAAACCGTGCAGATACGCAGTATTTT.